These 5 T cell receptor beta chains were sequenced from one sample in a study of blood T cell repertoires in COVID-19. Some clones are missing from TCRdb's copy, which holds only in-frame ones; the method was immunoSEQ multiplex PCR. The sample lists about 20,000 clones; around nine tenths were seen once. The material sequenced was peripheral blood. Receptor source: a human donor with active COVID-19. The donor label of this sample is uncertain.

This chain connects TRBV6-5 to TRBJ2-3; D call uncertain. The CDR3 runs to 14 residues. Deletions cut 7 bases from V and 1 base from J, with 12 bases between. Germline CDR1 is MNHEY and CDR2 is SVGAGI. The CDR3 protein is CASKRPQRTDTQYF. For the CDR3, the DNA is TGTGCCAGCAAGCGACCCCAACGCACAGATACGCAGTATTTT.

This rearrangement joins TRBV5-4 to TRBJ2-7; 9 positions agree with TRBD1. The V segment lost 0 bases and the J segment 5 bases; nucleotides outside the gene matches: 3. Germline CDR1 SGHNT, CDR2 YYREEE (reference sequence). This CDR3 has 14 amino acids. The CDR3 loop is CASSLGRQGDEQYF. The CDR3 coding sequence is TGTGCCAGCAGCTTGGGAAGACAGGGGGACGAGCAGTACTTC. The full variable domain, its missing parts supplied by reference TRBV5-4 and TRBJ2-7, is ETGVTQSPTHLIKTRGQQVTLRCSSQSGHNTVSWYQQALGQGPQFIFQYYREEENGRGNFPPRFSGLQFPNYSSELNVNALELDDSALYLCASSLGRQGDEQYFGPGTRLTVT.

V usage is TRBV5-5 and J usage is TRBJ2-3; 10 nucleotides match TRBD2. Trimming at V came to 4 bases and at J to 5 bases, leaving 10 bases not matched to a gene. The CDR3 contains 16 residues. Germline CDR1 reads SGHKS; CDR2 reads YYEKEE (reference sequence). The CDR3 nucleotides read TGTGCCAGCAGCCCAATAGCGGGAGGCCGGGGAGATACGCAGTATTTT. Amino acids: CASSPIAGGRGDTQYF.

The genes are TRBV4-3 and TRBJ1-6; TRBD1 aligns across 10 bases. The trim removed 4 bases at V and 10 bases at J, leaving 1 base unmatched. Looked up from germline, CDR1 is LGHNA and CDR2 is YSLEER. This CDR3 spans 13 amino acids. The DNA for the CDR3 is TGCGCCAGCAGCCGGGACAGGGGCTCACCCCTCCACTTT. Protein: CASSRDRGSPLHF.

In this sample, this clone turned up once. This chain links TRBV7-6 with TRBJ1-3; 8 bases agree with TRBD1. Germline assignment: CDR1 SGHVS and CDR2 FNYEAQ. The J segment lost 5 bases and the V segment lost 2 bases, leaving 5 bases of the junction unmatched. This CDR3 comprises 15 residues. As DNA, the CDR3 is TGTGCCAGCAGCTTAACGGACAGGGCCCGAAACACCATATATTTT. Amino acids: CASSLTDRARNTIYF.